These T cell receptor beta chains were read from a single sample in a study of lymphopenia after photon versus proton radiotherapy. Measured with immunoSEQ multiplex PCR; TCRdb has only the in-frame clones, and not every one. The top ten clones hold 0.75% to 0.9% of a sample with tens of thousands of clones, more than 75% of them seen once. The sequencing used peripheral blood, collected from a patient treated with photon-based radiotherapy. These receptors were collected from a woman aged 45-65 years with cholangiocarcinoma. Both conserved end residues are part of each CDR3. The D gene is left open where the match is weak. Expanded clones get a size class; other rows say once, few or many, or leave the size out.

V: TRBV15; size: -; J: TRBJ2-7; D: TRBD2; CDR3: CATSSSGGRYYEQYF; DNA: TGTGCCACCAGCTCTAGCGGGGGGCGGTACTACGAGCAGTACTTC
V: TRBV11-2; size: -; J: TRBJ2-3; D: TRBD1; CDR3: CASSLGTGGLTDTQYF; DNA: TGTGCCAGCAGCTTAGGGACAGGGGGTCTGACAGATACGCAGTATTTT
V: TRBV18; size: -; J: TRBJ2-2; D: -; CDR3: CASSPNKATGELFF; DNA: TGTGCCAGCTCACCTAATAAGGCTACCGGGGAGCTGTTTTTT
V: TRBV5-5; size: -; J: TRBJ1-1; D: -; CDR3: CASSLEFSRRGAEAFF; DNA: TGTGCCAGCAGCTTGGAGTTCTCCCGGAGGGGGGCTGAAGCTTTCTTT
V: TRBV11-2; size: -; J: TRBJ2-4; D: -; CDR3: CASSFGGSNIQYF; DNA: TGTGCCAGCAGCTTTGGAGGGTCGAACATTCAGTACTTC
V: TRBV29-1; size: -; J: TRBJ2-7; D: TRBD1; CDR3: CSVEEGSDRGYEQYF; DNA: TGCAGCGTTGAAGAGGGGTCTGACAGGGGGTACGAGCAGTACTTC
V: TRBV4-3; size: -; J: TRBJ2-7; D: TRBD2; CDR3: CASSPGLAYEQYF; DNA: TGCGCCAGCAGCCCGGGACTAGCCTACGAGCAGTACTTC
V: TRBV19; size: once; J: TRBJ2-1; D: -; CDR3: CASSIQRRQLNEQFF; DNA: TGTGCCAGTAGTATCCAGAGGCGGCAGTTGAATGAGCAGTTCTTC
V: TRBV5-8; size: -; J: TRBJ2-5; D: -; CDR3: CARKDPPGETQYF; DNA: TGTGCCAGAAAAGACCCTCCGGGAGAGACCCAGTACTTC
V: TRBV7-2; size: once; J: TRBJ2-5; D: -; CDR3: CASRRVETQYF; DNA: TGTGCCAGCCGACGGGTAGAGACCCAGTACTTC
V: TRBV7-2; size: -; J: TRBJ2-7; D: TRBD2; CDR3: CASSLVAGETYEQYF; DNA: TGTGCCAGCAGCTTAGTGGCGGGGGAAACCTACGAGCAGTACTTC
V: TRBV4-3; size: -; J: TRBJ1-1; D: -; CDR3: CASSQDGTFYTEAFF; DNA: TGCGCCAGCAGCCAAGATGGGACCTTCTACACTGAAGCTTTCTTT
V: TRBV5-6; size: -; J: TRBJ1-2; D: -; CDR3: CASSGGSLGYGYTF; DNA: TGTGCCAGCAGCGGGGGGTCCCTGGGCTATGGCTACACCTTC
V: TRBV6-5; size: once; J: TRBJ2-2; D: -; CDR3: CASSRGVNTGELFF; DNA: TGTGCCAGCTCTAGGGGGGTGAACACCGGGGAGCTGTTTTTT
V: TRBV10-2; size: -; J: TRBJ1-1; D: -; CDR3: CASKQDVVTEAFF; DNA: TGCGCCAGCAAGCAGGACGTGGTCACTGAAGCTTTCTTT
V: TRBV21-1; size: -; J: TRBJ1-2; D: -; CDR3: CASSKEGTAYGYTF; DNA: TGTGCCAGCAGCAAAGAGGGGACAGCCTATGGCTACACCTTC
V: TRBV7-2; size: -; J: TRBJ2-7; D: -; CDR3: CASSKGYEQYF; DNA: TGTGCCAGCAGCAAAGGATACGAGCAGTACTTC
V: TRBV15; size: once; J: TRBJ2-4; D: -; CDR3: CATSTSLFVKNIQYF; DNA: TGTGCCACCAGCACCAGTCTGTTTGTCAAAAACATTCAGTACTTC
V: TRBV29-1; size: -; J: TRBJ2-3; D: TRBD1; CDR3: CSVALGQGADTQYF; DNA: TGCAGCGTAGCCCTCGGACAGGGCGCAGATACGCAGTATTTT
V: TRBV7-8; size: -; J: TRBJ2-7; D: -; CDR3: CASSPAGTLGEQYF; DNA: TGTGCCAGCAGCCCAGCCGGGACCCTGGGCGAGCAGTACTTC
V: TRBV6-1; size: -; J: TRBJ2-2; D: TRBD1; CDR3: CATDRATGELFF; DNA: TGTGCCACTGACAGGGCCACCGGGGAGCTGTTTTTT
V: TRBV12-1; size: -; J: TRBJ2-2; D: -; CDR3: CASGGRDSLRGENTGELFF; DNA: TGTGCCAGCGGGGGCCGGGACAGCCTCCGGGGGGAAAACACCGGGGAGCTGTTTTTT
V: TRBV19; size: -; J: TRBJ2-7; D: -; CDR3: CASSPDERFYEQYF; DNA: TGTGCCAGTAGTCCAGACGAGCGGTTCTACGAGCAGTACTTC
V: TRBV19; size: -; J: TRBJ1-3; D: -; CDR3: CASSIFDRVSGNTIYF; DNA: TGTGCCAGTAGTATCTTTGACAGAGTCTCTGGAAACACCATATATTTT
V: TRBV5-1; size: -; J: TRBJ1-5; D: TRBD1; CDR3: CASSWGDRRGSTQHF; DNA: TGCGCCAGCAGCTGGGGGGACAGGCGAGGTTCGACCCAGCATTTT
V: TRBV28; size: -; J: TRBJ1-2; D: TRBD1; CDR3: CASSPGQAGGYTF; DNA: TGTGCCAGCAGCCCGGGACAGGCGGGTGGCTACACCTTC
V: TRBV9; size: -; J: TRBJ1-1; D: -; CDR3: CASSADENTEAFF; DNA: TGTGCCAGCAGCGCCGACGAGAACACTGAAGCTTTCTTT
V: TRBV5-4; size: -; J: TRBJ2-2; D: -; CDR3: CASSFQGTNTGELFF; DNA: TGTGCCAGCAGCTTCCAGGGGACCAACACCGGGGAGCTGTTTTTT
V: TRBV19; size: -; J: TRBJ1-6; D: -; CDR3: CASSIGPGQNNSPLHF; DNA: TGTGCCAGTAGTATAGGGCCCGGACAGAATAATTCACCCCTCCACTTT
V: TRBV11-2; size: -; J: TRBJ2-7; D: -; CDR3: CASSLPAGTGDYEQYF; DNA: TGTGCCAGCAGCTTGCCCGCCGGCACAGGCGACTACGAGCAGTACTTC
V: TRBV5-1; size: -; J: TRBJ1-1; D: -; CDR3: CASSFIRGEGTEAFF; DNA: TGCGCCAGCAGCTTTATCAGGGGAGAGGGCACTGAAGCTTTCTTT